What follows is one TCR beta chain and its context. No antigen is known for it. Trimming took off 3 bases at V and 4 bases at J, with 13 bases between the two ends. From germline, CDR1 is SGHAT and CDR2 FQNNGV. The CDR3 is 14 amino acids. The authors extracted RNA and reverse transcribed it into cDNA as the sequencing template. Here immunoSEQ multiplex PCR was the method, and the copy in TCRdb shows in-frame clones only, minus some. Of about 130,000 clones in the sample, about 47% were seen once. This sample was included in a study of CD8+ T cells in alopecia areata. About the research overall: The study gave tofacitinib for 6 to 18 months, then 6 months off drug. Study observations and caveats: Lesional scalp, notably in alopecia totalis/universalis, had clonality above that of normal scalp. Scalp sequencing captures resident alphabeta T cells of normal skin too.

Collection of lesional scalp punch biopsies and peripheral blood was performed in alopecia areata patients. The chain has TRBV11-2 and TRBJ2-7; a weak D match, TRBD2 (5 bases). The clonotype was recovered from a human donor with alopecia areata. The sequencing used CD8+ T cells sorted from blood, collected at week 0. The DNA of the CDR3 is TGTGCCAGCAGCTTCAACGGGGTAAAGTACGAGCAGTACTTC. It codes for CASSFNGVKYEQYF. The full variable domain, its missing parts supplied by reference TRBV11-2 and TRBJ2-7, is EAGVAQSPRYKIIEKRQSVAFWCNPISGHATLYWYQQILGQGPKLLIQFQNNGVVDDSQLPKDRFSAERLKGVDSTLKIQPAKLEDSAVYLCASSFNGVKYEQYFGPGTRLTVT.